A selection of T cell receptor beta chains follows, all from one sample in a study of long-term antiretroviral therapy in people with HIV. Data came from immunoSEQ multiplex PCR; TCRdb stores just in-frame clones and leaves some out. The sample lists about 26,000 clones, around 83% occurring once. The starting material was unsorted PBMCs, obtained 2.9 years after starting antiretroviral therapy. The receptor source for this set is a man in his fifties with HIV. The CDR3 runs from the conserved cysteine through the conserved F or W. A D gene is named only where the DNA matches it firmly. A clone size is listed for some rows: how often the clone was seen (once, few, many), or a class if it is expanded.

-	TRBV5-6	TRBJ1-4	-	CASSLGLAEVPGLEKLFF	TGTGCCAGCAGCTTGGGGCTAGCGGAGGTCCCTGGTTTAGAAAAACTGTTTTTT
-	TRBV27	TRBJ1-4	-	CASRPRGAEKLFF	TGTGCCAGCCGCCCCCGGGGAGCTGAAAAACTGTTTTTT
-	TRBV5-4	TRBJ1-1	-	CASSPDVRLYTEAFF	TGTGCCAGCAGCCCGGACGTCCGCTTGTACACTGAAGCTTTCTTT
once	TRBV27	TRBJ1-1	-	CASSLAGTPREAFF	TGTGCCAGCAGTCTCGCCGGGACACCTAGGGAAGCTTTCTTT
-	TRBV9	TRBJ2-1	-	CASSVGGRGGQFF	TGTGCCAGCAGCGTAGGAGGAAGGGGGGGCCAGTTCTTC
-	TRBV29-1	TRBJ1-1	-	CSADRFYDTEAFF	TGCAGCGCTGACAGGTTTTACGACACTGAAGCTTTCTTT
-	TRBV5-8	TRBJ1-2	TRBD1	CASSPGQGNYGYTF	TGTGCCAGCAGCCCGGGACAGGGGAACTATGGCTACACCTTC
-	TRBV2	TRBJ1-5	-	CASRGAFQGGNQPQHF	TGTGCCAGCAGGGGGGCCTTCCAAGGGGGCAATCAGCCCCAGCATTTT
-	TRBV7-2	TRBJ1-3	-	CASSVQGTPGNTIYF	TGTGCCAGCAGCGTACAGGGTACTCCTGGAAACACCATATATTTT
-	TRBV7-2	TRBJ1-3	TRBD1	CASSLIQGAGNTIYF	TGTGCCAGCAGCTTAATACAGGGGGCTGGAAACACCATATATTTT
-	TRBV29-1	TRBJ1-2	-	CSVDLSEGYGHTF	TGCAGCGTTGACTTGAGTGAGGGGTATGGCCACACCTTC
-	TRBV23-1	TRBJ2-7	-	CASSQSEARKQYF	TGCGCCAGCAGTCAATCGGAAGCTAGGAAGCAGTACTTC
-	TRBV5-4	TRBJ2-7	TRBD2	CASSLAGGVGVYEQYF	TGTGCCAGCAGCCTGGCGGGGGGGGTGGGAGTCTACGAGCAGTACTTC
-	TRBV5-1	TRBJ1-3	-	CASSADIGNTIYF	TGCGCCAGCAGCGCCGACATTGGAAACACCATATATTTT
-	TRBV7-2	TRBJ2-7	TRBD1	CASSFRDRVLYEQYF	TGTGCCAGCAGCTTCCGGGACAGGGTCCTCTACGAGCAGTACTTC
-	TRBV6-6	TRBJ2-5	-	CASSSSQGTQYF	TGTGCCAGCAGCTCTTCCCAGGGGACCCAGTACTTC
-	TRBV5-1	TRBJ2-5	-	CASSLAGETQYF	TGCGCCAGCAGCTTGGCCGGAGAGACCCAGTACTTC
-	TRBV7-9	TRBJ2-3	TRBD2	CASSLDGMRTSGGADTQYF	TGTGCCAGCAGCTTAGATGGGATGAGGACTAGCGGGGGCGCAGATACGCAGTATTTT
once	TRBV15	TRBJ2-4	TRBD1	CATSIRQGVAKNIQYF	TGTGCCACCAGCATCAGACAGGGTGTCGCCAAAAACATTCAGTACTTC
-	TRBV29-1	TRBJ1-1	-	CSVEGLFGAAEAFF	TGCAGCGTTGAAGGTCTTTTCGGGGCAGCTGAAGCTTTCTTT
-	TRBV7-3	TRBJ2-7	TRBD1	CASSLGQGRSYEQYF	TGTGCCAGCAGCCTAGGACAGGGGAGGTCGTACGAGCAGTACTTC
-	TRBV6-6	TRBJ2-7	-	CASSYGVFEQYF	TGTGCCAGCAGTTATGGGGTTTTCGAGCAGTACTTC
-	TRBV5-1	TRBJ2-5	TRBD1	CASSNVQGGAETQYF	TGCGCCAGCAGCAACGTACAGGGGGGAGCAGAGACCCAGTACTTC
-	TRBV7-8	TRBJ1-1	-	CASSLHQMNTEAFF	TGTGCCAGCAGCTTGCACCAGATGAACACTGAAGCTTTCTTT
-	TRBV7-2	TRBJ2-2	-	CASSSRGDGELFF	TGTGCCAGCAGCTCCCGCGGGGACGGGGAGCTGTTTTTT
-	TRBV6-5	TRBJ2-1	-	CASSYSLGQSHNEQFF	TGTGCCAGCAGTTACTCGCTCGGGCAGTCACACAATGAGCAGTTCTTC
-	TRBV6-5	TRBJ1-4	TRBD1	CASRLTGSGEKLFF	TGTGCCAGCAGACTGACAGGGTCTGGAGAAAAACTGTTTTTT
-	TRBV5-8	TRBJ1-5	-	CASSSGQKVNQPQHF	TGTGCCAGCAGCTCGGGACAAAAAGTCAATCAGCCCCAGCATTTT
-	TRBV11-3	TRBJ1-2	-	CASSSLGGRTDYGYTF	TGTGCCAGCAGCTCCCTAGGGGGGCGCACAGACTATGGCTACACCTTC